These 14 T cell receptor beta chains were all obtained from the same sample, sequenced in a study of cytomegalovirus exposure and HLA in healthy donors. Researchers ran the PCR with 60 Vbeta and 13 Jbeta primers. Method: immunoSEQ multiplex PCR; TCRdb's copy keeps in-frame clones and lacks some. The top ten hold around 1.4% of the sample, which has around 180,000 clones, 79% seen once. Sequenced material: PBMCs. The receptor set was obtained from a woman between 50 and 59 years old in good health and CMV-seronegative.

This sequence joins TRBV7-2 and TRBJ1-1; perhaps TRBD1 as D (6 bases). V dropped 1 base and J dropped 5 bases, with 14 bases sitting between them. The CDR3 runs to 15 residues. Germline CDR1 reads SGHTA; CDR2 reads FQGNSA. CDR3 residues: CASSLDGGGLTEAFF. The CDR3 DNA reads TGTGCCAGCAGCTTAGACGGCGGGGGCTTAACTGAAGCTTTCTTT.

V gene TRBV9 combines with J gene TRBJ1-1; the D gene is possibly TRBD1 (5 bases). CDR3 length: 16 amino acids. Looked up from germline, CDR1 is SGDLS and CDR2 is YYNGEE. V lost 1 base and J 3 bases, leaving 16 bases between the germline ends. The CDR3 DNA follows: TGTGCCAGCAGCGTAATGGGGGGGATCGAGGACACTGAAGCTTTCTTT. Encoded protein: CASSVMGGIEDTEAFF.

This chain uses TRBV5-3 with TRBJ2-2, with 10 bases matching TRBD1. TRBV5-3 is designated an ORF whose function remains uncertain. Trimming took 3 bases from V and 1 from J; bases not matched to a gene: 9. This CDR3 region has 18 residues. The CDR3 is CARSCTLTGGLNTGELFF. As DNA, the CDR3 is TGTGCCAGAAGCTGCACCTTGACAGGGGGCTTGAACACCGGGGAGCTGTTTTTT.

A note on this clone: The junction differs from germline at one of its ends, possibly a read error. This chain links TRBV7-9 with TRBJ2-7; D is uncertain. Germline-derived CDR1 and CDR2 are SEHNR and FQNEAQ (reference sequence). This CDR3 is 12 amino acids long. The CDR3 DNA follows: TGTTCCAGCAGCCATAGTCATTACGAGCAGTACTTC. It encodes CSSSHSHYEQYF.

V is TRBV2 and J is TRBJ2-5, with a weak D call TRBD2 (5 bases). CDR3 length: 15 amino acids. The germline gives CDR1 SNHLY, CDR2 FYNNEI. The V end was cut by 7 bases, the J end by 0 bases, with 15 bases between. This CDR3 reads CASTRTPSDQETQYF. DNA for the CDR3: TGTGCCAGCACCCGGACTCCCTCGGACCAAGAGACCCAGTACTTC. The variable domain in full, with the rest retrieved from reference TRBV2 and TRBJ2-5, is EPEVTQTPSHQVTQMGQEVILRCVPISNHLYFYWYRQILGQKVEFLVSFYNNEISEKSEIFDDQFSVERPDGSNFTLKIRSTKLEDSAMYFCASTRTPSDQETQYFGPGTRLLVL.

The chain is built from TRBV5-1 and TRBJ2-1, with D tentatively TRBD2 (6 bases). Germline CDR1 is SGHRS and CDR2 is YFSETQ. The V end lost 5 bases, the J end lost 2 bases, and 20 bases lay between the germline ends. This CDR3 is 17 amino acids long. In DNA form, the CDR3 reads TGCGCCAGCAGGCTCCAAACTTCCGGGGGAACCTACAATGAGCAGTTCTTC. Translated, it gives CASRLQTSGGTYNEQFF.

The V and J genes are TRBV5-1 and TRBJ2-5; TRBD2 matches at 9 bases. Losses at the gene ends were 1 base for V and 4 bases for J; bases not matched to a gene: 8. Germline loops: CDR1 SGHRS, CDR2 YFSETQ. The CDR3 covers 16 residues. CDR3 bases: TGCGCCAGCAGCTTGTTAATAGCGGGAGAGGGAGAGACCCAGTACTTC. This translates into CASSLLIAGEGETQYF. The complete variable domain, with remaining parts taken from reference TRBV5-1 and TRBJ2-5, reads KAGVTQTPRYLIKTRGQQVTLSCSPISGHRSVSWYQQTPGQGLQFLFEYFSETQRNKGNFPGRFSGRQFSNSRSEMNVSTLELGDSALYLCASSLLIAGEGETQYFGPGTRLLVL.

In its sample, this clone was seen once. The rearrangement joins TRBV11-3 to TRBJ1-1; D gene ambiguous. This CDR3 contains 13 residues. The germline gives CDR1 SGHNT, CDR2 YENEEA. V lost 1 base to trimming and J lost 1 base, with 4 bases between them. The chain's CDR3 is CASSLGQNTEAFF. The CDR3 DNA is TGTGCCAGCAGCTTAGGTCAGAACACTGAAGCTTTCTTT.

The chain links TRBV28 to TRBJ1-4; TRBD1 matches at 8 bases. CDR1 is MDHEN and CDR2 is SYDVKM in the germline V gene. The CDR3 loop spans 17 amino acids. V dropped 4 bases and J dropped 8; count of bases not matched to a gene: 15. Here the CDR3 DNA reads TGTGCCAGCAGTTCCCCGCTCCCAGGGGGCGAGGGGGAAAAACTGTTTTTT. Translation: CASSSPLPGGEGEKLFF. The full variable domain, in which reference TRBV28 and TRBJ1-4 provide the parts outside the CDR3, is DVKVTQSSRYLVKRTGEKVFLECVQDMDHENMFWYRQDPGLGLRLIYFSYDVKMKEKGDIPEGYSVSREKKERFSLILESASTNQTSMYLCASSSPLPGGEGEKLFFGSGTQLSVL.

The chain uses TRBV5-4 and TRBJ1-2; 9 positions agree with TRBD1. With 4 bases clipped from V and 8 bases from J, the junction kept 18 bases outside the gene matches. The CDR3 covers 17 residues. Germline-derived CDR1 and CDR2 are SGHNT and YYREEE (reference sequence). The CDR3 region has the DNA TGTGCCAGCAGCCCTCCGGGACAGGGCCTACTGATTGGGGGCTACACCTTC. Its protein product is CASSPPGQGLLIGGYTF.

This clone occurred once. The J gene is TRBJ1-5, the V gene TRBV9; D unresolved. Germline loops: CDR1 SGDLS, CDR2 YYNGEE. The CDR3 has 13 residues. V lost 0 bases and J 5 bases, leaving 6 bases between the germline ends. CDR3 in DNA: TGTGCCAGCAGCGTAGTCGGTGATCAGCCCCAGCATTTT. Protein: CASSVVGDQPQHF.

This clone was detected only once. The chain links TRBV11-3 to TRBJ2-5; D may be TRBD2 (6 bases). V was shortened by 5 bases and J by 3 bases, with 13 bases between the two germline ends. Germline V gene data show CDR1 as SGHNT and CDR2 as YENEEA. CDR3 size: 14 residues. CDR3 DNA sequence: TGTGCCAGCAGCCCCGGGACTTTTGAAGAGACCCAGTACTTC. As protein: CASSPGTFEETQYF. Filled out from reference TRBV11-3 and TRBJ2-5, the complete variable domain reads EAGVVQSPRYKIIEKKQPVAFWCNPISGHNTLYWYLQNLGQGPELLIRYENEEAVDDSQLPKDRFSAERLKGVDSTLKIQPAELGDSAVYLCASSPGTFEETQYFGPGTRLLVL.

V is TRBV28 and J is TRBJ1-1; possibly TRBD1 for D (5 bases). V lost 6 bases, J lost 6 bases, and 14 bases lay in between. CDR1 is MDHEN and CDR2 is SYDVKM in the germline V gene. The CDR3 is 13 amino acids. The CDR3 loop is CASRGPLAPEAFF. The CDR3 DNA reads as TGTGCCAGCAGGGGGCCTTTGGCTCCTGAAGCTTTCTTT.

The chain recombines TRBV6-1 with TRBJ1-2; 10 bases fit TRBD1. V lost 2 bases, J lost 4 bases, and 7 bases stayed unmatched. The CDR3 length is 16 residues. The germline gives CDR1 MNHNS, CDR2 SASEGT. DNA of the CDR3: TGTGCCAGCAGTGAAACTCCGGGACAGGGGACCTATGGCTACACCTTC. Residues: CASSETPGQGTYGYTF.